What follows are 8 T cell receptor beta chains derived from one specimen sequenced in a study of T-cell reconstitution after alpha-beta-depleted transplantation in children (dated by TCRdb to about 2016). Libraries were constructed by PCR. This sample was sequenced with an Illumina HiSeq 2500. To normalize quantification of the TCRbeta repertoire, the TCR libraries were built with molecular barcoding that relied on unique molecular identifiers. TCRdb ran its own pipeline on the public reads, namely fastp trimming at Q25 and MiXCR clone calling, and kept in-frame beta chains. Rows merge per CDR3 protein into single entries with the most common DNA and genes. The sample table shows about 540,000 distinct CDR3 sequences, and roughly 18% are seen once. The top ten clones comprise approximately 3% of the sample. The sample here was PBMCs from the stem cell graft donor, taken from the stem cell graft. The origin of the receptors is a human donor who donated a stem cell graft to a child with acute lymphoblastic leukemia.

This chain uses TRBV7-9 with TRBJ2-7; no firm D call. The CDR3 has 14 amino acids. The germline V gene has CDR1 SEHNR and CDR2 FQNEAQ (reference sequence). Trimming took 1 base from V and 2 from J, leaving 9 bases between them. The CDR3 coding sequence is TGTGCCAGCAGCTTAGGGACCGTCGCCTACGAGCAGTACTTC. Encoded protein: CASSLGTVAYEQYF.

This clonotype was picked up many times. An end of the junction does not agree with germline; a read error may underlie this. The chain joins TRBV4-1 to TRBJ1-1; D uncertain. The CDR3 extends over 11 amino acids. CDR1 is MGHRA and CDR2 is YSYEKL in the germline V gene. CDR3 nucleotide sequence: TGTGCCAGCAGCCAGAACACTGAAGCTTTCTTT. Encoded protein: CASSQNTEAFF.

V is TRBV3-1 and J is TRBJ2-1; the D gene is possibly TRBD2 (6 bases). The CDR3 sequence is 16 residues long. The ends were cut back, 1 base at V and 7 bases at J, with 17 bases in the middle. CDR1 and CDR2 (germline): LGHDT, YNNKEL (reference sequence). As DNA, the CDR3 is TGTGCCAGCAGCCAAGGACGGAGGGCCCCGGTGAATGAGCAGTTCTTC. Translating gives CASSQGRRAPVNEQFF.

The V gene is TRBV4-1, the J gene TRBJ2-1; TRBD1 agrees at 8 bases. Germline V gene data show CDR1 as MGHRA and CDR2 as YSYEKL. Unmatched junction bases numbered 5, after V lost 3 bases and J lost 4 bases. This CDR3 has 15 amino acids. The CDR3 nucleotides read TGCGCCAGCAGCCAGGAACGGACAGGGTACAATGAGCAGTTCTTC. Translated: CASSQERTGYNEQFF.

The CDR3 is CASSPSALASYNEQFF. The CDR3 coding sequence is TGTGCCAGCAGTCCCTCGGCGCTAGCGAGCTACAATGAGCAGTTCTTC. The chain is built from TRBV27 and TRBJ2-1, with D perhaps matching TRBD2 (6 bases). This CDR3 spans 16 amino acids. The V gene lost 5 bases and the J gene lost 3 bases, with 17 bases spanning the gap. Germline assignment: CDR1 MNHEY and CDR2 SMNVEV (reference sequence).

This clonotype was seen a handful of times. The V and J genes are TRBV20-1 and TRBJ1-4; tentative D call: TRBD1 (6 bases). Germline V gene lookup returns CDR1 DFQATT and CDR2 SNEGSKA (reference sequence). This CDR3 region has 11 residues. Trimming took off 2 bases at V and 8 bases at J, with 6 bases between the two ends. The CDR3 is CSARRGEKLFF. Written as DNA, the CDR3 is TGCAGTGCTAGAAGGGGGGAAAAACTGTTTTTT.

DNA for the CDR3: TGTGCCAGCAGCGGTAACAGGGGGCTCTACGAGCAGTACTTC. This translates into CASSGNRGLYEQYF. The chain joins TRBV7-9 to TRBJ2-7, with 9 bases aligning to TRBD1. Germline V gene lookup returns CDR1 SEHNR and CDR2 FQNEAQ (reference sequence). The V and J ends lost 5 bases and 3 bases, in that order; junction bases with no gene match: 5. CDR3 size: 14 residues.

This rearrangement joins TRBV10-2 to TRBJ2-7, with D unclear. Germline CDR1 and CDR2: WSHSY and SAAADI. V lost 1 base and J 6 bases, leaving 13 bases between the germline ends. This CDR3 is built from 14 residues. The CDR3 DNA reads TGCGCCAGCAGTGAGTTTAAGGCGGCATCCGAGCAGTACTTC. It specifies CASSEFKAASEQYF.